The rows below give T cell receptor beta chains drawn from one sample of a study of T cell changes during pregnancy in multiple sclerosis. Generated by immunoSEQ multiplex PCR, the TCRdb table keeps only in-frame clones and is missing some. The sample includes about 69,000 clones, approximately 92% of them seen just once. The sample consisted of peripheral blood, taken in the third trimester of pregnancy. The origin of the receptors is a female donor in good health, enrolled as a control in a pregnancy study. CDR3s include the opening cysteine and the closing phenylalanine or tryptophan. The order of the fields is J gene, V gene, clone size, D gene, CDR3 DNA, CDR3 protein. The D gene is left open where the match is weak. Some rows have no size entry. The others give once, few or many, or a class for an expanded clone.

J gene: TRBJ2-7; V gene: TRBV19; clone size: -; D gene: -; CDR3 DNA: TGTGCCAGTAGTCCCGTAGGAGGTCCCTACGAGCAGTACTTC; CDR3 protein: CASSPVGGPYEQYF
J gene: TRBJ2-6; V gene: TRBV7-8; clone size: -; D gene: -; CDR3 DNA: TGTGCCAGCAGCTTAGTAATTTACGGGTATGGGGCCAACGTCCTGACTTTC; CDR3 protein: CASSLVIYGYGANVLTF
J gene: TRBJ1-1; V gene: TRBV4-2; clone size: -; D gene: -; CDR3 DNA: TGTGCCAGCAGCCAAGACGCACTTGAAGCTTTCTTT; CDR3 protein: CASSQDALEAFF
J gene: TRBJ1-2; V gene: TRBV7-8; clone size: -; D gene: TRBD1; CDR3 DNA: TGTGCCAGCAGCGGCGGATGGGACAGCTATGGCTACACCTTC; CDR3 protein: CASSGGWDSYGYTF
J gene: TRBJ2-7; V gene: TRBV18; clone size: -; D gene: TRBD1; CDR3 DNA: TGTGCCAGCTCACCAGGGGCAGGGGGCGAGCAGTACTTC; CDR3 protein: CASSPGAGGEQYF
J gene: TRBJ2-7; V gene: TRBV9; clone size: once; D gene: TRBD2; CDR3 DNA: TGTGCCAGCAGCGTAGGGGTAGCGGGAGCCGAGCAGTACTTC; CDR3 protein: CASSVGVAGAEQYF
J gene: TRBJ1-1; V gene: TRBV29-1; clone size: -; D gene: TRBD1; CDR3 DNA: TGCAGCGTTGCTGGGACAGTCACTGAAGCTTTCTTT; CDR3 protein: CSVAGTVTEAFF
J gene: TRBJ2-1; V gene: TRBV5-1; clone size: once; D gene: TRBD2; CDR3 DNA: TGCGCCAGCAGCTCACCGACTAGCGGACCCCACAATGAGCAGTTCTTC; CDR3 protein: CASSSPTSGPHNEQFF
J gene: TRBJ1-1; V gene: TRBV5-1; clone size: once; D gene: -; CDR3 DNA: TGCGCCAGCAAAGAATTTACAGGGACCGACGCTGAAGCTTTCTTT; CDR3 protein: CASKEFTGTDAEAFF
J gene: TRBJ2-7; V gene: TRBV9; clone size: once; D gene: -; CDR3 DNA: TGTGCCAGCAGCCTCAGGGCGGACCCACCCCGGGAGCAGTACTTC; CDR3 protein: CASSLRADPPREQYF
J gene: TRBJ2-2; V gene: TRBV18; clone size: -; D gene: TRBD1; CDR3 DNA: TGTGCCAGCTCACCGGGGACAGCCGCTAACACCGGGGAGCTGTTTTTT; CDR3 protein: CASSPGTAANTGELFF
J gene: TRBJ1-5; V gene: TRBV11-3; clone size: -; D gene: -; CDR3 DNA: TGTGCCAGTCCCTCCCGTCAGCCCCAGCATTTT; CDR3 protein: CASPSRQPQHF
J gene: TRBJ2-1; V gene: TRBV5-4; clone size: -; D gene: -; CDR3 DNA: TGTGCCAGCACCCTAGACTCCTACAATGAGCAGTTCTTC; CDR3 protein: CASTLDSYNEQFF
J gene: TRBJ1-1; V gene: TRBV19; clone size: -; D gene: TRBD1; CDR3 DNA: TGTGCCAGTACCCTATTAGGGGGCGGAAACACTGAAGCTTTCTTT; CDR3 protein: CASTLLGGGNTEAFF
J gene: TRBJ2-1; V gene: TRBV7-3; clone size: -; D gene: TRBD2; CDR3 DNA: TGTGCCAGCAGCCCAGGGACTAGCGGGACCAATGAGCAGTTCTTC; CDR3 protein: CASSPGTSGTNEQFF
J gene: TRBJ1-5; V gene: TRBV19; clone size: once; D gene: -; CDR3 DNA: TGTGCCTCGAAAGGATTAGACTCCAGTCAGCCCCAGCATTTT; CDR3 protein: CASKGLDSSQPQHF
J gene: TRBJ2-5; V gene: TRBV7-2; clone size: -; D gene: TRBD2; CDR3 DNA: TGTGCCAGCAGCTTAGTGCGGGGGGAACAAGAGACCCAGTACTTC; CDR3 protein: CASSLVRGEQETQYF
J gene: TRBJ1-2; V gene: TRBV6-5; clone size: -; D gene: -; CDR3 DNA: TGTGCCAGCAGTTACTCTCAGGGAAGAGATGGCTACACCTTC; CDR3 protein: CASSYSQGRDGYTF
J gene: TRBJ2-2; V gene: TRBV5-1; clone size: once; D gene: -; CDR3 DNA: TGCGCCACCTCGGCGGGACAGGGACTAGCCGGGGAGCTGTTTTTT; CDR3 protein: CATSAGQGLAGELFF
J gene: TRBJ2-7; V gene: TRBV11-2; clone size: -; D gene: -; CDR3 DNA: TGTGCCAGCAGCCTGAGGGGGGGAGGGACCTACGAGCAGTACTTC; CDR3 protein: CASSLRGGGTYEQYF
J gene: TRBJ1-2; V gene: TRBV30; clone size: -; D gene: TRBD1; CDR3 DNA: TGTGCCTGGACCCAAGGGGGGACAGGGACCGCGGGCTATGGCTACACCTTC; CDR3 protein: CAWTQGGTGTAGYGYTF
J gene: TRBJ2-5; V gene: TRBV5-5; clone size: -; D gene: TRBD2; CDR3 DNA: TGTGCCAGCAGCTTGATAGATAGCGGGGGTCTCGGGGGGACCCAGTACTTC; CDR3 protein: CASSLIDSGGLGGTQYF
J gene: TRBJ2-7; V gene: TRBV6-6; clone size: -; D gene: -; CDR3 DNA: TGTGCCAGCAGCCGAGTCCGGGAAGTCTCCTACGAGCAGTACTTC; CDR3 protein: CASSRVREVSYEQYF
J gene: TRBJ1-3; V gene: TRBV6-5; clone size: -; D gene: -; CDR3 DNA: TGTGCCACCTCAAAGAGCTCTGGAAACACCATATATTTT; CDR3 protein: CATSKSSGNTIYF
J gene: TRBJ2-7; V gene: TRBV18; clone size: -; D gene: TRBD2; CDR3 DNA: TGTGCCAGCTCAGGGGGGGTTCCCTACGAGCAGTACTTC; CDR3 protein: CASSGGVPYEQYF
J gene: TRBJ2-7; V gene: TRBV5-1; clone size: few; D gene: -; CDR3 DNA: TGCGCCAGCAGCTTCGGTCGGGGTAGCGAGCAGTACTTC; CDR3 protein: CASSFGRGSEQYF
J gene: TRBJ2-5; V gene: TRBV7-9; clone size: -; D gene: -; CDR3 DNA: TGTGCCAGCAGCTTCCATAGCCAAGAGACCCAGTACTTC; CDR3 protein: CASSFHSQETQYF
J gene: TRBJ2-4; V gene: TRBV2; clone size: -; D gene: TRBD1; CDR3 DNA: TGTGCCAGCAGTAGACGGACAGGGGGAATGAACATTCAGTACTTC; CDR3 protein: CASSRRTGGMNIQYF
J gene: TRBJ1-2; V gene: TRBV6-1; clone size: -; D gene: -; CDR3 DNA: TGTGCCAGCAGTCATACACAGGGTAGAGGCTACACCTTC; CDR3 protein: CASSHTQGRGYTF
J gene: TRBJ2-3; V gene: TRBV7-8; clone size: -; D gene: -; CDR3 DNA: TGTGCCAGCAGCTTACAATCGGGGAGCACAGATACGCAGTATTTT; CDR3 protein: CASSLQSGSTDTQYF
J gene: TRBJ2-5; V gene: TRBV27; clone size: once; D gene: -; CDR3 DNA: TGTGCCAGCAGCCCTAGCTCCGTTAGGGAGACCCAGTACTTC; CDR3 protein: CASSPSSVRETQYF
J gene: TRBJ2-1; V gene: TRBV15; clone size: -; D gene: TRBD1; CDR3 DNA: TGTGCCACCAGCAGCAGACAGGGGTTTGGGAATGAGCAGTTCTTC; CDR3 protein: CATSSRQGFGNEQFF
J gene: TRBJ2-2; V gene: TRBV30; clone size: -; D gene: -; CDR3 DNA: TGTGCCTCTAGACAGGCGCTTAAGAACGCCGGGGAGCTGTTTTTT; CDR3 protein: CASRQALKNAGELFF